This T cell receptor beta chain emerged from a study of blood T cells in healthy people across ages. With respect to this clonotype: The antigen is undetermined.

The sample providers were healthy Caucasian people from Russia, aged about 6 to 100. Total RNA extracted from each sample amounted to at least 5.5 micrograms. Germline values: CDR1 DFQATT, CDR2 SNEGSKA (reference sequence). CDR3 size: 14 residues. V was trimmed by 3 bases and J by 4 bases, leaving 10 bases between them. Next came a second PCR, run for 7 to 11 cycles, which used a sample-barcoded 5' primer along with a J-beta primer mix. TCRdb reprocessed the 5' RACE reads via MiXCR and lists one record per CDR3 protein. The sample lists over a million distinct CDR3 sequences, around 59% seen once, with more than 6% in the top ten. General observations from the study: The recorded TCR beta diversity per million T cells decreased in a roughly linear manner with age. Donors of long life had a larger count of naive CD4+ cells and greater diversity than aged donors.

This chain connects TRBV20-1 to TRBJ2-6; D call uncertain. The TCR was taken from a man aged 18 to 29 in good health. The sample consisted of blood. The CDR3 is CSASSGLGANVLTF. The CDR3 DNA sequence: TGCAGTGCTAGCTCCGGTTTGGGGGCCAACGTCCTGACTTTC.